This TCR beta chain was found in a study of a mutant IDH1 vaccine in newly diagnosed glioma. V lost 3 bases and J 2 bases, leaving 11 bases between the germline ends. Per the germline V gene, CDR1 is SGDLS and CDR2 is YYNGEE. The CDR3 runs to 14 residues. Method: immunoSEQ multiplex PCR; TCRdb's copy keeps in-frame clones and lacks some. This sample has fewer than 65,000 clones, with roughly 80% found just once. On this clone itself: What it binds is unknown.

Time point: week 11, during vaccination. Vaccination used 300 ug of mutant IDH1 20-mer peptide per dose, with topical imiquimod. The chain uses TRBV9 and TRBJ2-5, with D unclear. The TCR originated in a man aged 50-60 years with glioma. Here the sequenced sample was PBMCs, taken from a glioma patient whose treatment included an IDH1 peptide vaccine. The chain's CDR3 is CASSGTSRQETQYF. CDR3 bases: TGTGCCAGCAGCGGAACCAGTCGGCAAGAGACCCAGTACTTC.